These 21 T cell receptor beta chains came from one sample sequenced in a study of T cells in Graves' hyperthyroidism and ophthalmopathy. Amplified regions were TCR beta CDR3 sequences from RNA transcripts. Researchers ran a first-round RT-PCR on the TCR CDR3 using the HTBI primer set. TCRdb fed the multiplex PCR reads into MiXCR, producing one record per CDR3 protein. The sample carries roughly 500,000 distinct CDR3 sequences, approximately 13% recorded once. Sequencing was performed on blood. Receptor source: a woman aged 30 to 39 with Graves' hyperthyroidism that later progressed to Graves' ophthalmopathy.

There are many counts of this clonotype. The gene calls are TRBV15 and TRBJ1-6; D might be TRBD1 (5 bases). CDR1 LNHNV and CDR2 YYDKDF come from the germline V gene (reference sequence). The V gene lost 5 bases and the J gene lost 9 bases, with 14 bases spanning the gap. The CDR3 extends over 14 amino acids. The CDR3 bases are TGTGCCACCAGCCCGGCCAGGGATCGTTCACCCCTCCACTTT. Protein: CATSPARDRSPLHF.

The chain couples TRBV5-1 to TRBJ2-3; 10 positions match TRBD2. J gave up 3 bases and V 4 bases, and 11 bases lay outside the gene matches. Looked up from germline, CDR1 is SGHRS and CDR2 is YFSETQ. There are 17 residues in the CDR3. The CDR3, as DNA: TGCGCCAGCAGCGGGGGGCCTAGCGGGAGTAGGACAGATACGCAGTATTTT. Its protein product is CASSGGPSGSRTDTQYF.

This clonotype has at least ten counts. V usage is TRBV29-1 and J usage is TRBJ1-6, with 9 nucleotides matching TRBD1. With V trimmed by 5 bases and J by 8 bases, 4 bases remained unmatched. Germline CDR1 and CDR2: SQVTM and ANQGSEA. The CDR3 is made up of 13 amino acids. CDR3 protein: CSVSTGGDSPLHF. The CDR3 DNA follows: TGCAGCGTTTCGACAGGGGGTGATTCACCCCTCCACTTT.

The chain combines TRBV5-6 with TRBJ2-7, with TRBD1 matching over 10 bases. J was trimmed by 7 bases and V by 0 bases; bases with no gene match: 7. The V gene's germline CDR1 is SGHDT and CDR2 YYEEEE. CDR3 length equals 15 residues. The CDR3 sequence: CASSLGQGASWEQYF. The CDR3 DNA is TGTGCCAGCAGCTTGGGACAGGGGGCGTCGTGGGAGCAGTACTTC.

Comment on this clonotype: The junction does not match germline at one end; this may be a read error. The chain uses TRBV10-3 and TRBJ1-1; the match to TRBD1 covers 8 bases. The CDR3 spans 13 residues. Germline values: CDR1 ENHRY, CDR2 SYGVKD. The CDR3 reads CTIRGRLNTEAFF. CDR3 DNA sequence: TGTACCATCAGGGGGCGGCTGAACACTGAAGCTTTCTTT.

Turning to this clonotype: A much larger clone lies a single base off, so this may be a read error. This rearrangement joins TRBV2 to TRBJ2-1; the D call may be TRBD1 or TRBD2 (5 bases each). The CDR3 is 15 amino acids. Looked up from germline, CDR1 is SNHLY and CDR2 is FYNNEI. V lost 10 bases and J lost 10, with 26 bases in between. CDR3 protein: CATSVSGTAGEEQFF. The CDR3 DNA reads as TGTGCCACCAGCGTATCCGGGACCGCCGGGGAGGAGCAGTTCTTC.

This clonotype has at least ten counts. This chain uses TRBV12-3 or TRBV12-4 with TRBJ2-7; TRBD1 might be the D (5 bases). This CDR3 has 14 residues. Trimming took 2 bases from V and 5 from J, leaving 13 bases between them. CDR3 amino acids: CASSLPQGSNEQYF. In DNA, the CDR3 is TGTGCCAGCAGTTTACCGCAGGGTAGCAACGAGCAGTACTTC.

This clonotype was counted at least ten times. The chain employs TRBV27 and TRBJ1-2; tentatively, D is TRBD1 (6 bases). CDR1 MNHEY and CDR2 SMNVEV come from the germline V gene (reference sequence). The CDR3 has 17 residues. Trimming shortened V by 3 bases and J by 5 bases, and 22 bases separated the two germline ends. CDR3: CASSFIGGAPALYGYTF. The CDR3 DNA is TGTGCCAGCAGTTTTATCGGGGGCGCACCGGCTTTGTATGGCTACACCTTC.

This clonotype appeared a few times. The chain has TRBV3-1 and TRBJ2-7; 7 nucleotides match TRBD1. V lost 2 bases and J lost 7; bases outside the gene matches: 17. Per the germline V gene, CDR1 is LGHDT and CDR2 is YNNKEL (reference sequence). The CDR3 is made up of 17 amino acids. The CDR3 region has the DNA TGTGCCAGCAGCCAATCAATAGGACAGGACTTTGCCGTAGAGCAGTACTTC. Its protein is CASSQSIGQDFAVEQYF.

This clonotype was counted only a few times. J is TRBJ2-1 and V is TRBV6-1, with D hard to call. The germline V and J ends were trimmed by 3 bases and 0 bases, with 12 bases remaining between them. Germline CDR1 and CDR2: MNHNS and SASEGT. The length of the CDR3 is 16 residues. CDR3 DNA: TGTGCCAGCAGTGAGGGTTGGGCCCTCTCCTACAATGAGCAGTTCTTC. The encoded protein is CASSEGWALSYNEQFF.

The table lists this clonotype with many counts. The CDR3 region has the DNA TGTGCCAGCAGTCCTGACAGGGTGCGAGGCGGGGAGCTGTTTTTT. Protein product: CASSPDRVRGGELFF. The chain is built from TRBV27 and TRBJ2-2, with 7 bases that match TRBD1. Germline CDR1 and CDR2: MNHEY and SMNVEV (reference sequence). The CDR3 is 15 residues long. V was pared by 5 bases and J by 7 bases, with 10 bases of the junction left unmatched.

This clonotype has a count of ten or more. The CDR3 sequence is CSAKDGGNGETQYF. CDR3 DNA sequence: TGCAGCGCTAAAGACGGGGGGAACGGAGAGACCCAGTACTTC. This chain joins TRBV29-1 and TRBJ2-5; 7 positions match TRBD2. CDR1 and CDR2 from the germline V gene are SQVTM and ANQGSEA. V was pared by 7 bases and J by 4 bases, with 12 bases of the junction left unmatched. The CDR3 runs to 14 residues.

The rearrangement uses TRBV29-1 and TRBJ2-6; 7 bases line up with TRBD1. Per the germline V gene, CDR1 is SQVTM and CDR2 is ANQGSEA. V shed 2 bases, J shed 4 bases, and the junction held 14 bases outside the gene matches. The length of the CDR3 is 18 residues. The CDR3 DNA reads TGCAGCGTTGAAATTTTCCGGGACAGCGCCCGCGGGGCCAACGTCCTGACTTTC. It translates to CSVEIFRDSARGANVLTF.

Ten or more counts support this clonotype. This rearrangement joins TRBV28 to TRBJ1-3, with unresolved D. This CDR3 region has 13 residues. V gave up 7 bases and J gave up 1 base, with 8 bases separating them. The germline V gene encodes CDR1 MDHEN and CDR2 SYDVKM. The CDR3 reads CASKGRSGNTIYF. The CDR3 DNA is TGTGCCAGCAAGGGCAGGTCTGGAAACACCATATATTTT.

About this clonotype itself: A much more abundant neighbour one base away suggests this may be a read error. V is TRBV20-1 and J is TRBJ2-2, with D tentatively TRBD1 (7 bases). Deletions cut 3 bases from V and 5 bases from J, with 10 bases between. The germline V gene encodes CDR1 DFQATT and CDR2 SNEGSKA (reference sequence). The CDR3 has 13 amino acids. The CDR3 DNA is TGCAGTGCTAGGCGGGGACAGACCGGGGAGCTGTTTTTT. As protein: CSARRGQTGELFF.

This clonotype was counted many times. The V call is TRBV4-2, the J call TRBJ2-5, with 11 bases aligning to TRBD2. The V segment lost 1 base and the J segment 4 bases; nucleotides outside the gene matches: 2. From germline, CDR1 is LGHNA and CDR2 YNFKEQ. The CDR3 is 15 amino acids. CDR3 sequence: CASSQVAGGPETQYF. CDR3 coding DNA: TGTGCCAGCAGCCAAGTAGCGGGAGGGCCAGAGACCCAGTACTTC.

This clonotype appeared many times. The V gene is TRBV28, the J gene TRBJ2-1; D might be TRBD2 (8 bases). The CDR3 spans 14 residues. Between the trimmed V and J ends, which lost 10 bases and 7 bases, there was a span of 20 bases. CDR1 and CDR2 from the germline V gene are MDHEN and SYDVKM. CDR3 sequence: CATQGGGGRNEQFF. The CDR3 coding sequence is TGTGCCACCCAGGGGGGCGGGGGGAGAAATGAGCAGTTCTTC.

This chain connects TRBV7-9 to TRBJ1-1; TRBD1 might be the D (5 bases). V was cut by 7 bases and J by 11 bases, with 23 bases left in between. The CDR3 length is 14 residues. The germline CDR1 and CDR2 sequences are SEHNR and FQNEAQ (reference sequence). This CDR3 reads CASTSEVDGWGAFF. As DNA, the CDR3 is TGTGCCAGCACCTCGGAGGTGGACGGCTGGGGGGCTTTCTTT.

The gene calls are TRBV12-3 or TRBV12-4 and TRBJ1-1; D gene uncertain. V was shortened by 5 bases and J by 1 base, with 11 bases between the two germline ends. The CDR3 spans 14 residues. As DNA, the CDR3 is TGTGCCAGCAGTCCCGATACAGCGAACACTGAAGCTTTCTTT. Translating gives CASSPDTANTEAFF.

This clonotype was detected only a few times. This rearrangement joins TRBV20-1 to TRBJ1-1; tentative D call: TRBD1 (6 bases). The V end was cut by 0 bases, the J end by 1 base, with 21 bases between. Germline CDR1 is DFQATT and CDR2 is SNEGSKA (reference sequence). The CDR3 loop spans 18 amino acids. CDR3 sequence (DNA): TGCAGTGCTAGAGATATGGCCCGCGGGGGACACGGGAACACTGAAGCTTTCTTT. Its translation: CSARDMARGGHGNTEAFF.

Ten or more counts support this clonotype. CDR3 amino acids: CASSLSGPRGGQYF. As DNA, the CDR3 is TGTGCCAGCAGTTTGTCCGGGCCGCGAGGGGGCCAGTACTTC. The J gene is TRBJ2-5, the V gene TRBV6-1; possible D gene TRBD1, 6 bases. The germline V gene has CDR1 MNHNS and CDR2 SASEGT. Between the trimmed V and J ends, which lost 5 bases and 10 bases, there was a span of 20 bases. This CDR3 contains 14 residues.